The source of this T cell receptor beta chain is a study of T cell responses to AZD1222 COVID-19 vaccine. The overall study: It was second doses at about 4 or about 12 weeks that were pooled. Overall study results and limits: Regions left unmutated in variants are reportedly the target of nearly half of spike-specific TCRs. Donor demographics were predominantly white British with a female majority; clonal diversity may be underestimated.

The germline V gene encodes CDR1 MNHEY and CDR2 SVGAGI. This CDR3 is 15 amino acids long. The trim removed 7 bases at V and 1 base at J, leaving 7 bases unmatched. Comment on this clone: Its antigen is unknown.

TCRdb keeps only in-frame clones here, not all; method: immunoSEQ multiplex PCR. The data contain fewer than 150,000 clones, 87% of them seen just once; the ten biggest clones take up roughly 1.5%. The TCR originated in an adult in good health. The chain recombines TRBV6-5 with TRBJ1-5; 7 bases fit TRBD1. Sequencing used peripheral blood, obtained on day 0 of AZD1222 vaccination. The CDR3 bases are TGTGCCAGCAAGGACAGGCTTAACAGCAATCAGCCCCAGCATTTT. Translating it yields CASKDRLNSNQPQHF.